The 4 T cell receptor beta chains presented below share a single source sample, sequenced in a study of human T cells and chemical hapten exposure. TCRdb recomputed calls from the RACE reads with MiXCR, one row per CDR3 protein. This table holds a few hundred thousand distinct CDR3 sequences, about 6% found once. The sample's time point: patch test 2, 6 weeks after DPC sensitization. The treatment here: therapeutic diphenylcyclopropenone sensitization with weekly scalp DPC. The starting material was whole blood, obtained in connection with sensitization to the hapten diphenylcyclopropenone (DPC). These receptors were collected from a young woman with alopecia areata. Some clones in this sample may be carry-over from other donors' samples.

This clonotype was seen many times. The rearrangement joins TRBV18 to TRBJ1-2; D remains unclear. V was pared by 3 bases and J by 14 bases, with 16 bases between. Germline V gene lookup returns CDR1 KGHSH and CDR2 LQKENI. This CDR3 has 12 amino acids. The CDR3 here is CASSPKVVEKTF. The CDR3 bases are TGTGCCAGCTCACCGAAAGTAGTCGAGAAGACCTTC.

V usage is TRBV6-5 and J usage is TRBJ2-7; D is possibly TRBD2 (5 bases). This CDR3 is built from 15 residues. Per germline, CDR1 MNHEY and CDR2 SVGAGI. V lost 1 base and J 0 bases, leaving 10 bases between the germline ends. The CDR3 coding sequence is TGTGCCAGCAGTTACTGGAGGACCCTCTCCTACGAGCAGTACTTC. Its translation is CASSYWRTLSYEQYF.

This clonotype occurred many times. The chain combines TRBV12-3 or TRBV12-4 with TRBJ2-1; D perhaps matches TRBD2 (5 bases). With 5 bases removed from V and 1 base from J, the gap between germline ends came to 12 bases. The CDR3 length is 15 residues. This chain's CDR3 is CASSGQEASYNEQFF. The CDR3 DNA follows: TGTGCCAGCAGTGGTCAGGAGGCGTCCTACAATGAGCAGTTCTTC.

This clonotype was seen only a few times. This chain connects TRBV5-1 to TRBJ2-1; 8 bases agree with TRBD2. The germline V gene encodes CDR1 SGHRS and CDR2 YFSETQ. After removal of 3 bases from V and 1 base from J, the junction contained 12 bases not matched to a gene. There are 18 residues in the CDR3. The CDR3 region has the DNA TGCGCCAGCAGCTGGGACTTACGGGGGGGCCAGTCCTACAATGAGCAGTTCTTC. This gives the protein CASSWDLRGGQSYNEQFF.